One TCR beta chain is described in this entry. No antigen is known for it. This sample was included in a study of cytomegalovirus exposure and HLA in healthy donors. The PCR had 60 Vbeta and 13 Jbeta primers. The assay was immunoSEQ multiplex PCR, and TCRdb's table has in-frame clones only and misses some. The sample records under 200,000 clones, 75% to 85% being singletons. Points from the study as a whole: Accurate prediction of HLA-A and HLA-B alleles (for most subjects) was reportedly achieved from TCR beta sequences.

The CDR3 sequence is 14 residues long. V gave up 0 bases and J gave up 4 bases, with 8 bases separating them. Looked up from germline, CDR1 is SGDLS and CDR2 is YYNGEE. The gene calls are TRBV9 and TRBJ1-5, with D hard to call. Input material: PBMCs. This sequence was found in a male donor in good health and CMV-seropositive. This chain's CDR3 is CASSVGPRNQPQHF. In DNA form, the CDR3 reads TGTGCCAGCAGCGTAGGCCCTAGAAATCAGCCCCAGCATTTT.